What follows are 17 T cell receptor beta chains derived from one specimen sequenced in a study of blood T cells in healthy people across ages. A second about 7 to 12 cycle PCR used barcoded and J-beta primers. TCRdb recomputed calls from the 5' RACE reads with MiXCR, one row per CDR3 protein. The sample shows around 800,000 distinct CDR3 sequences, 46% of them seen only once. The sample taken for sequencing was blood. Receptors were obtained from a man at least 80 years old in good health.

For the CDR3, the DNA is TGCGCCAGCAGCCAAGTTGGGACAGGGGTTTTCTACGAGCAGTACTTC. This translates into CASSQVGTGVFYEQYF. The rearrangement uses TRBV4-3 and TRBJ2-7; TRBD1 matches at 10 bases. Germline CDR1 is LGHNA and CDR2 is YSLEER. The CDR3 runs 16 residues. After removal of 1 base from V and 3 bases from J, the junction contained 6 bases not matched to a gene.

The chain joins TRBV20-1 to TRBJ2-1; TRBD2 matches at 10 bases. J was trimmed by 5 bases and V by 3 bases; bases with no gene match: 10. Looked up from germline, CDR1 is DFQATT and CDR2 is SNEGSKA (reference sequence). This CDR3 comprises 16 residues. CDR3 sequence (DNA): TGCAGTGCTAGGGATAGTGGGACTAGCGCCCACAATGAGCAGTTCTTC. This gives the protein CSARDSGTSAHNEQFF.

V usage is TRBV20-1 and J usage is TRBJ2-7; the D gene is possibly TRBD2 (5 bases). Trimming shortened V by 6 bases and J by 2 bases, and 17 bases separated the two germline ends. CDR1 and CDR2 from the germline V gene are DFQATT and SNEGSKA (reference sequence). The CDR3 has 14 residues. As DNA, the CDR3 is TGCAGTGCCCCTGCTCCACAGAGGGCCTACGAGCAGTACTTC. Its protein is CSAPAPQRAYEQYF.

The V gene is TRBV4-3, the J gene TRBJ2-1; perhaps TRBD2 as D (5 bases). Per germline, CDR1 LGHNA and CDR2 YSLEER. Trimming took 1 base from V and 13 from J, leaving 14 bases between them. The CDR3 is 13 amino acids. CDR3 residues: CASSQASAALQFF. The CDR3 coding sequence is TGCGCCAGCAGCCAAGCTTCAGCGGCCCTACAGTTCTTC.

The chain couples TRBV7-9 to TRBJ1-1; D perhaps matches TRBD1 (6 bases). Germline V lookup: CDR1 SEHNR, CDR2 FQNEAQ (reference sequence). The V and J ends lost 2 bases and 1 base respectively, with 8 bases between them. The CDR3 covers 14 residues. DNA for the CDR3: TGTGCCAGCAGCTTATCGGGGGCGAACACTGAAGCTTTCTTT. Encoded protein: CASSLSGANTEAFF.

The sample holds a few counts of this clonotype. The genes are TRBV20-1 and TRBJ2-4; TRBD2 aligns across 8 bases. Germline CDR1 reads DFQATT; CDR2 reads SNEGSKA (reference sequence). The J segment lost 7 bases and the V segment lost 4 bases, leaving 12 bases of the junction unmatched. The CDR3 length is 15 residues. CDR3 loop: CSANPGGAGVNIQYF. Here the CDR3 DNA reads TGCAGTGCTAATCCCGGGGGGGCGGGAGTTAACATTCAGTACTTC.

V and J are TRBV29-1 and TRBJ1-1, with a weak D call TRBD1 (5 bases). The germline gives CDR1 SQVTM, CDR2 ANQGSEA. V was trimmed by 6 bases and J by 0 bases, leaving 11 bases between them. The CDR3 extends over 13 amino acids. Written as DNA, the CDR3 is TGCAGCGTCTGGGGCAGTTTGAACACTGAAGCTTTCTTT. Amino acids: CSVWGSLNTEAFF.

This clonotype was counted between two and nine times. The rearrangement joins TRBV29-1 to TRBJ2-7; D is possibly TRBD1 or TRBD2 (6 bases each). The germline V gene encodes CDR1 SQVTM and CDR2 ANQGSEA. Trimming left V 8 bases short and J 7 bases short, with 18 bases between. The CDR3 spans 12 residues. CDR3 protein: CSYKVGGQEQYF. CDR3 DNA sequence: TGCAGCTACAAGGTCGGGGGCCAGGAGCAGTACTTC.

V and J are TRBV29-1 and TRBJ1-2; TRBD1 aligns across 7 bases. The V segment lost 7 bases and the J segment 4 bases; nucleotides outside the gene matches: 18. Germline-derived CDR1 and CDR2 are SQVTM and ANQGSEA. This CDR3 contains 16 residues. DNA for the CDR3: TGCAGCGCAATCATCCGAGGGACAGCCGACCTCTATGGCTACACCTTC. This encodes CSAIIRGTADLYGYTF.

The genes are TRBV6-5 and TRBJ2-1; D might be TRBD1 (6 bases). The CDR3 contains 16 residues. Germline loops: CDR1 MNHEY, CDR2 SVGAGI. V lost 5 bases to trimming and J lost 7 bases, with 21 bases between them. The CDR3 DNA reads TGTGCCAGCAGTCCCAAATCGTCGACAGGCCGGAATGAGCAGTTCTTC. Translated: CASSPKSSTGRNEQFF.

Many counts were recorded for this clonotype. The rearrangement joins TRBV12-3 or TRBV12-4 to TRBJ2-7; weak D call: TRBD2 (5 bases). V lost 6 bases, J lost 0 bases, and 18 bases lay in between. CDR3 length equals 16 residues. The CDR3 spells CASSLGLQPSSYEQYF. The CDR3, as DNA: TGTGCCAGCAGCCTAGGACTTCAACCAAGCTCCTACGAGCAGTACTTC.

The genes are TRBV11-1 and TRBJ2-5; D not certain. Germline V gene lookup returns CDR1 SGHAT and CDR2 FQDESV (reference sequence). V shed 4 bases and J shed 11 bases, with 14 bases lying between them. This CDR3 has 12 residues. The CDR3: CASSSLAHEQYF. As DNA, the CDR3 is TGTGCCAGCAGCTCCCTCGCCCATGAGCAGTACTTC.

This clonotype was counted ten times or more. The DNA of the CDR3 is TGTGCCAGCAGCTTAAGTTCAGGGGCGGGGGTAGGGTACGAGCAGTACTTC. This encodes CASSLSSGAGVGYEQYF. The genes are TRBV7-2 and TRBJ2-7; tentative D call: TRBD2 (7 bases). This CDR3 contains 17 residues. Per the germline V gene, CDR1 is SGHTA and CDR2 is FQGNSA. The V end was cut by 2 bases, the J end by 4 bases, with 21 bases between.

This clonotype occurred a few times. The gene calls are TRBV2 and TRBJ1-6; 10 bases align to TRBD1. The CDR3 loop spans 13 amino acids. Germline V gives CDR1 SNHLY, CDR2 FYNNEI. With V trimmed by 6 bases and J by 7 bases, 0 bases remained unmatched. CDR3: CASRGQGNSPLHF. CDR3 in DNA: TGTGCCAGCAGGGGACAGGGGAATTCACCCCTCCACTTT. Complete variable domain (other parts from reference TRBV2 and TRBJ1-6): EPEVTQTPSHQVTQMGQEVILRCVPISNHLYFYWYRQILGQKVEFLVSFYNNEISEKSEIFDDQFSVERPDGSNFTLKIRSTKLEDSAMYFCASRGQGNSPLHFGNGTRLTVT.

This sequence joins TRBV12-3 or TRBV12-4 and TRBJ1-2; the D is unclear. V lost 7 bases, J lost 3 bases, and 12 bases lay in between. This CDR3 has 13 amino acids. DNA for the CDR3: TGTGCCAGCACCCCAAGCGATTACTATGGCTACACCTTC. This sequence encodes CASTPSDYYGYTF.

This clonotype was observed many times. Here the CDR3 reads CSATGEGYNEQFF. The CDR3 DNA follows: TGCAGTGCTACCGGGGAGGGGTACAATGAGCAGTTCTTC. The chain couples TRBV20-1 to TRBJ2-1; 7 bases align to TRBD2. The CDR3 is made up of 13 amino acids. The germline CDR1 and CDR2 sequences are DFQATT and SNEGSKA (reference sequence). J gave up 4 bases and V 4 bases, and 4 bases lay outside the gene matches.

This clonotype was seen a handful of times. The V and J genes are TRBV5-1 and TRBJ2-6, with a weak D call TRBD2 (6 bases). The CDR3 covers 14 residues. The germline CDR1 and CDR2 sequences are SGHRS and YFSETQ. The V end was cut by 1 base, the J end by 4 bases, with 6 bases between. The CDR3 loop is CASSLLAGANVLTF. For the CDR3, the DNA is TGCGCCAGCAGCTTGCTAGCGGGGGCCAACGTCCTGACTTTC. The full variable domain, in which reference TRBV5-1 and TRBJ2-6 provide the parts outside the CDR3, is KAGVTQTPRYLIKTRGQQVTLSCSPISGHRSVSWYQQTPGQGLQFLFEYFSETQRNKGNFPGRFSGRQFSNSRSEMNVSTLELGDSALYLCASSLLAGANVLTFGAGSRLTVL.